This paragraph reports one T cell receptor (beta chain). This receptor's antigen is unknown. Base qualities are not recorded, but no much larger clone differs from it by a single base. Instrument used: Illumina NovaSeq 6000. cDNA libraries for TCRalpha and TCRbeta were prepared by 5'RACE using constant-segment primers, with sample barcodes and unique molecular identifiers added. Trizol reagent was used to extract RNA from every sample. Libraries were amplified in two PCR steps, with a second sample barcode and Illumina TruSeq adapters added in the second step. Sequencing of the libraries was done on an Illumina NovaSeq, producing 2 x 150 bp paired-end reads. Under the source paper's analysis protocol: With migec v1.2.7, reads were demultiplexed and then collapsed into UMI-guided consensus sequences. Using mixcr v2.1.11, the UMI consensuses were aligned to TRA and TRB V and J templates and assembled into clonotypes. A clonotype was counted as expanded or contracted only if both edgeR and NoisET called the change significant, with noise models trained on biological replicates. For edgeR calls, the thresholds were a false discovery rate-adjusted p below 0.01 and a log2 fold-change of 1. As an exploratory analysis of dynamics, max-normalized trajectories of the 1000 most abundant clonotypes were examined with PCA combined with hierarchical clustering. Separately sequenced CD4+ and CD8+ repertoires were used to assign the CD4 or CD8 phenotype of responding clones. The public reads were quality trimmed at Q25 with fastp and then assembled into clones with MiXCR by TCRdb, keeping productive beta chains. Identical CDR3 protein sequences are pooled into one entry, listed with their most common genes and DNA. The V and J calls follow TCRdb's processing rather than the paper's. Here the sample has over 350,000 distinct CDR3 sequences; 15% to 20% occur a single time. The ten largest clones take up about a fifth of the sample.

CDR1 and CDR2, per the germline V gene, are MNHNS and SASEGT. At the junction V is shortened by 8 bases and J by 0 bases, with 11 bases in between. From the cysteine through the phenylalanine, the CDR3 covers 14 amino acids. CDR3 DNA is the only sequence kept; it has 42 bases, read in frame from the first base. The sample is drawn from a study of T-cell memory formation after mild COVID-19 (dated by TCRdb to 2020 to 2022). About the full investigation: TCR sequence clusters from the two donors were largely donor specific. Two young, previously healthy adult volunteers made up the cohort, one male and one female. T-cell clones expanding and contracting after mild COVID-19 in a couple of donors were tracked by longitudinal TCRalpha and TCRbeta repertoire sequencing.

PBMCs were isolated by Ficoll-Paque density gradient centrifugation. Broader findings and caveats from the paper: SARS-CoV-2 specificity was not confirmed for the second-wave clones peaking on day 37. Balanced CD4/CD8 phenotypes were observed for clones contracting from day 15 to 85, whereas a bias towards CD4+ was observed for a second wave of clones expanding from day 15 to 37. Only two mild cases were covered by the study, and larger cohorts that include severe cases with pre-infection samples were considered necessary. Contracting CD4+ clones turned up mainly in the CM and EM memory subsets, whereas EMRA was where CD8+ clones were enriched. Some responding clones were found in pre-infection memory, which suggests that pre-existing cross-reactive memory T cells took part in the SARS-CoV-2 response.

The specimen sequenced was PBMCs or a T cell subset sorted from them (not recorded which). This sequence uses TRBV6-1 and TRBJ2-4; TRBD2 is possibly the D segment (6 matching bases). This receptor was obtained from a man between 18 and 35 years old who had mild COVID-19 (a few samples of this study predate the infection). The sample titles of this study are shuffled in the database, so cell type and time point are left out; the donor was told from shared clones. The CDR3 has the sequence CASRLDLAKNIQYF. The bases read TGTGCCAGCCGACTAGATCTAGCCAAAAACATTCAGTACTTC.